What follows are 18 T cell receptor beta chains derived from one specimen sequenced in a study of cytomegalovirus exposure and HLA in healthy donors. Researchers ran the PCR with 60 Vbeta and 13 Jbeta primers. Profiling relied on immunoSEQ multiplex PCR, and the TCRdb table lists in-frame clones only, not all of them. This sample carries around 76,000 clones, over 60% of them seen once, and the ten largest clones take approximately 7.6%. Sequences were obtained from PBMCs. These receptors were obtained from a man aged 35 to 55 in good health and CMV-seropositive.

The rearrangement uses TRBV25-1 and TRBJ2-2; maybe TRBD1 (6 bases). V was pared by 6 bases and J by 7 bases, with 9 bases between. Per the germline V gene, CDR1 is MGHDK and CDR2 is SYGVNS. This CDR3 has 12 amino acids. The CDR3 protein is CASSLRGGELFF. As DNA, the CDR3 is TGTGCCAGCAGCCTCAGGGGCGGGGAGCTGTTTTTT.

The genes are TRBV13 and TRBJ1-1, with a possible D match to TRBD1 (5 bases). V lost 2 bases, J lost 8 bases, and 18 bases lay in between. Germline V gene data show CDR1 as PRHDT and CDR2 as FYEKMQ (reference sequence). The CDR3 is 15 amino acids. CDR3 nucleotide sequence: TGTGCCAGCAGCTTAAGGAGACAGCGTGATAGAGAAGCTTTCTTT. This codes for CASSLRRQRDREAFF.

This chain's CDR3 is CASSYLQGSGANVLTF. In nucleotides, the CDR3 is TGTGCCAGCAGTTACCTCCAGGGCTCTGGGGCCAACGTCCTGACTTTC. J is TRBJ2-6 and V is TRBV6-5; perhaps TRBD1 as D (5 bases). V was shortened by 2 bases and J by 0 bases, with 8 bases between the two germline ends. Germline CDR1 MNHEY, CDR2 SVGAGI. The CDR3 is 16 amino acids.

The V call is TRBV7-6, the J call TRBJ1-5, with D perhaps matching TRBD1 (6 bases). With 1 base removed from V and 6 bases from J, the gap between germline ends came to 13 bases. CDR3 length equals 15 residues. Germline V gene data show CDR1 as SGHVS and CDR2 as FNYEAQ. CDR3 region: CASSLGGGSGQPQHF. CDR3 nucleotides: TGTGCCAGCAGCTTAGGTGGGGGCTCGGGTCAGCCCCAGCATTTT.

The chain links TRBV4-3 to TRBJ2-1, with 10 positions matching TRBD1. CDR1 is LGHNA, CDR2 YSLEER, per germline. The CDR3 has 15 residues. V shed 3 bases, J shed 7 bases, and the junction held 6 bases outside the gene matches. In nucleotides, the CDR3 is TGCGCCAGCAGCCAGAGGACAGGGGGGCTGAATGAGCAGTTCTTC. It encodes CASSQRTGGLNEQFF.

The chain joins TRBV28 to TRBJ1-5, with TRBD1 matching over 8 bases. Trimming cost V 5 bases and J 7 bases; bases outside gene matches: 13. The CDR3 loop spans 16 amino acids. The germline CDR1 and CDR2 sequences are MDHEN and SYDVKM. The CDR3 loop is CASSQGGTGVGQPQHF. DNA of the CDR3: TGTGCCAGCAGTCAGGGGGGGACAGGAGTAGGCCAGCCCCAGCATTTT.

J is TRBJ2-1 and V is TRBV29-1; 9 nucleotides line up with TRBD2. With V trimmed by 1 base and J by 5 bases, 3 bases remained unmatched. The CDR3 loop spans 14 amino acids. Germline lookup yields CDR1 SQVTM and CDR2 ANQGSEA. CDR3 in DNA: TGCAGCGTTGAAGCTAGCGGGGCTGACAATGAGCAGTTCTTC. Protein sequence: CSVEASGADNEQFF.

The rearrangement links TRBV19 to TRBJ2-3, with D tentatively TRBD2 (5 bases). Germline loops: CDR1 LNHDA, CDR2 SQIVND (reference sequence). The CDR3 runs to 13 residues. Trimming cost V 5 bases and J 4 bases, with 10 bases left between them. The CDR3 region is CASSQSGADTQYF. The CDR3 DNA reads TGTGCCAGTAGTCAAAGCGGCGCAGATACGCAGTATTTT.

CDR3 sequence: CSAENNEQFF. CDR3 coding DNA: TGCAGTGCCGAGAACAATGAGCAGTTCTTC. V gene TRBV20-1 combines with J gene TRBJ2-1; D not resolved. Per the germline V gene, CDR1 is DFQATT and CDR2 is SNEGSKA (reference sequence). This CDR3 has 10 amino acids. The V end was cut by 6 bases, the J end by 5 bases, with 5 bases between.

The chain uses TRBV7-9 and TRBJ1-1, with D unresolved. Germline V gene sequence: CDR1 SEHNR, CDR2 FQNEAQ (reference sequence). This CDR3 contains 12 residues. V was trimmed by 0 bases and J by 7 bases, leaving 6 bases between them. Here the CDR3 DNA reads TGTGCCAGCAGCTTAGCGCGGTATGAAGCTTTCTTT. Amino acids: CASSLARYEAFF.

This clone was observed a handful of times. The chain has TRBV18 and TRBJ1-1; D remains ambiguous. From germline, CDR1 is KGHSH and CDR2 LQKENI. V dropped 5 bases and J dropped 1 base, with 11 bases sitting between them. The CDR3 covers 14 residues. The CDR3 spells CASSDKNRNTEAFF. The CDR3 DNA sequence: TGTGCCAGCTCAGATAAGAACAGGAACACTGAAGCTTTCTTT. Filled out from reference TRBV18 and TRBJ1-1, the complete variable domain reads NAGVMQNPRHLVRRRGQEARLRCSPMKGHSHVYWYRQLPEEGLKFMVYLQKENIIDESGMPKERFSAEFPKEGPSILRIQQVVRGDSAAYFCASSDKNRNTEAFFGQGTRLTVV.

The chain is built from TRBV5-8 and TRBJ1-2; the D is unclear. This CDR3 contains 14 residues. Germline V CDR1 and CDR2: SGHTS, YDEGEE. V was shortened by 0 bases and J by 9 bases, with 15 bases between the two germline ends. CDR3 nucleotide sequence: TGTGCCAGCAGCTTGGGAGGTCTGAGGATGCGCTACACCTTC. Translating gives CASSLGGLRMRYTF.

This sequence joins TRBV28 and TRBJ2-1; D remains unclear. Germline loops: CDR1 MDHEN, CDR2 SYDVKM. The CDR3 consists of 15 residues. V shed 10 bases and J shed 3 bases, with 19 bases lying between them. The CDR3 region is CATVDSANYYNEQFF. In nucleotides, the CDR3 is TGTGCCACCGTAGACTCCGCCAACTACTACAATGAGCAGTTCTTC.

The chain couples TRBV7-3 to TRBJ1-2, with 8 bases aligning to TRBD1. The germline gives CDR1 SGHTA, CDR2 FQGTGA. The CDR3 length is 13 residues. Trimming took 3 bases from V and 6 from J; bases not matched to a gene: 3. The CDR3 DNA reads TGTGCCAGCAGCTTCGGACAGGGCGATGGCTACACCTTC. Residues: CASSFGQGDGYTF.

The rearrangement links TRBV2 to TRBJ1-1, with D possibly TRBD1 on 6 matching bases. The CDR3 totals 12 residues. V lost 0 bases, J lost 8 bases, and 7 bases lay in between. Germline lookup yields CDR1 SNHLY and CDR2 FYNNEI. The CDR3 protein is CASSEAGTEAFF. CDR3 in DNA: TGTGCCAGCAGTGAAGCCGGGACAGAAGCTTTCTTT.

A single count supports this clone. The V call is TRBV4-1, the J call TRBJ2-7; 7 bases are a match to TRBD1. The length of the CDR3 is 14 residues. The germline V gene has CDR1 MGHRA and CDR2 YSYEKL. The ends lost 5 bases at V and 2 bases at J; junction bases unmatched: 6. This chain's CDR3 is CASSKSQGPYEQYF. CDR3 nucleotide sequence: TGCGCCAGCAGCAAATCACAGGGGCCCTACGAGCAGTACTTC.

V and J are TRBV6-6 and TRBJ2-2; D gene uncertain. Per the germline V gene, CDR1 is MNHNY and CDR2 is SVGAGI (reference sequence). The CDR3 covers 11 residues. V dropped 6 bases and J dropped 4 bases, with 3 bases sitting between them. CDR3 sequence: CASSVTGELFF. The CDR3 coding sequence is TGTGCCAGCAGCGTCACCGGGGAGCTGTTTTTT.

The chain recombines TRBV5-1 with TRBJ2-5, with TRBD1 matching over 8 bases. The germline gives CDR1 SGHRS, CDR2 YFSETQ. V gave up 0 bases and J gave up 5 bases; unmatched junction bases: 6. The CDR3 loop spans 15 amino acids. CDR3 region: CASSLAQGAGETQYF. In DNA, the CDR3 is TGCGCCAGCAGCTTGGCCCAGGGGGCGGGGGAGACCCAGTACTTC.